The next 2 T cell receptor beta chains were all read from a single sample in a study of blood T cell repertoires in COVID-19 (dated by TCRdb to 2018 to 2021). Library construction relied on the immunoSEQ multiplex PCR assay. The immuneACCESS repertoire file appears here via TCRdb, limited to in-frame rearrangements. These files lack a portion of the clones; in checked studies, under half of the deficit traces to unresolved V genes, and the cause of the others is not known. The sample table holds 150,000 to 200,000 clones, of which over 80% were seen once. Of the sample, roughly 5% is held by the ten largest clones. Sequencing was carried out using PBMCs or T cells enriched from blood (not recorded which). Source of these receptors: a man aged 70-80 years who had been exposed to COVID-19.

In nucleotides, the CDR3 is TGTGCCAGCAGTCTTAGACAGGCCGGGATGGAGTTGTACTTC. It encodes CASSLRQAGMELYF. V usage is TRBV11-2 and J usage is TRBJ2-5; possibly TRBD1 for D (6 bases). The CDR3 consists of 14 residues. The germline V gene encodes CDR1 SGHAT and CDR2 FQNNGV. V dropped 6 bases and J dropped 13 bases, with 24 bases sitting between them.

V is TRBV11-3 and J is TRBJ1-5; no definite D call. CDR3 length: 18 residues. V was clipped by 4 bases and J by 0 bases, with 19 bases between them. Germline lookup yields CDR1 SGHNT and CDR2 YENEEA. DNA of the CDR3: TGTGCCAGCAGCTCTAGGGAGGCCCTTCGTTATAGCAATCAGCCCCAGCATTTT. As protein: CASSSREALRYSNQPQHF.